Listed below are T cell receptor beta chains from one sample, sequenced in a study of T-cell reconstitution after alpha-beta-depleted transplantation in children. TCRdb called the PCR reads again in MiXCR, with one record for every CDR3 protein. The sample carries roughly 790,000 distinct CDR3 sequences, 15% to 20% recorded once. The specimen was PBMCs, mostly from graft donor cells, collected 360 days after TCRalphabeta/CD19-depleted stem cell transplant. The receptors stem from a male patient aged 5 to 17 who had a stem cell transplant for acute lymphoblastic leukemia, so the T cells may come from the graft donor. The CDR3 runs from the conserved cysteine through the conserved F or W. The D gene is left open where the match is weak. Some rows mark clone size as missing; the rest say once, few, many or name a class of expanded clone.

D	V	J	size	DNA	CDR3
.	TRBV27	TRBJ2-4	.	TGTGCCAGCAGTCCGGGACCGCTACTTTTAGCCAAAAACATTCAGTACTTC	CASSPGPLLLAKNIQYF
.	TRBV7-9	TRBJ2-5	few	TGTGCCGCTGGGACACGGTACCAAGAGACCCAGTACTTC	CAAGTRYQETQYF
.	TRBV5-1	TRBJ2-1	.	TGCGCCAGCAGCTTGCGTCCAACCATCCCACCCTACAATGAGCAGTTCTTC	CASSLRPTIPPYNEQFF
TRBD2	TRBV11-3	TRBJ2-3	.	TGTGCCAGCAGCCCCGGGACTAGTGTGAATACGCAGTATTTT	CASSPGTSVNTQYF
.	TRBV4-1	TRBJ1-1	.	TGCGCCAGCAGCCATCCCGTTGGAGGGTGGGTTGAAGCTTTCTTT	CASSHPVGGWVEAFF
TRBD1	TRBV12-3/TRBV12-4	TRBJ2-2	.	TGTGCCAGCGGAACATACAGGGGCCCGAACACCGGGGAGCTGTTTTTT	CASGTYRGPNTGELFF
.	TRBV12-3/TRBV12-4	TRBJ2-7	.	TGTGCCAGCAGTTTAAAGGGGCGATCCTACGAGCAGTACTTC	CASSLKGRSYEQYF
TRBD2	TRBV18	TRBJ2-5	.	TGTGCCAGCTCACCAGCGCTGGCGGGGGCCCAGTACTTC	CASSPALAGAQYF
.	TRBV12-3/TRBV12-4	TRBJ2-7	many	TGTGCCAGCGGTGGCGCCTACGAGCAGTACTTC	CASGGAYEQYF
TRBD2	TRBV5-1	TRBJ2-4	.	TGCGCCAGCAGCTTGGGAGCGGGAGGGCCTTACATTCAGTACTTC	CASSLGAGGPYIQYF
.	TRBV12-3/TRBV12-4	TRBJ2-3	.	TGTGCCAGCAGTTTAAAGCGCCTAGCCGGGATCTTT	CASSLKRLAGIF
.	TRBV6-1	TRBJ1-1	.	TGTGCCAGCAGAGGGCAGGGAGTGCGGTTAAACACTGAAGCTTTCTTT	CASRGQGVRLNTEAFF
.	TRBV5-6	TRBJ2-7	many	TGTGCCAGCAGCCCCGGAGGGGGTTGGTACGACGAGCAGTACTTC	CASSPGGGWYDEQYF
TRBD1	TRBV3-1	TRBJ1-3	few	TGTGCCAGCAGCCAAGAGGGGACAGTACTTTTAAGCTCTGGAAACACCATATATTTT	CASSQEGTVLLSSGNTIYF
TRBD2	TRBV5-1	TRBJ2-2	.	TGCGCCAGCAGCTTGAGGCGGGAGGACGGCGGGGAGCTGTTTTTT	CASSLRREDGGELFF
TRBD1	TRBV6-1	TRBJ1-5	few	TGTGCCAGCAGTCGATTAGGGACAGGGGCTCAGCCCCAGCATTTT	CASSRLGTGAQPQHF
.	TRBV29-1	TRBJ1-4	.	TGCAGTTCCCGATCGATTCCCGGGGAAAAACTGTTTTTT	CSSRSIPGEKLFF
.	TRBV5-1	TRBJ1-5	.	TGCGCCAGCAGCTTGGTTGGGGGCCACCAGCCCCAGCATTTT	CASSLVGGHQPQHF
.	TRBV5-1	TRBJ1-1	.	TGCGCCAGCAGCTTGGCAGGTTCCGCTGAAGCTTTCTTT	CASSLAGSAEAFF
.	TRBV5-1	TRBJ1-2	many	TGCGCCAGCAGCTTCGGGTCCCTCCGGGGCTACACCTTC	CASSFGSLRGYTF
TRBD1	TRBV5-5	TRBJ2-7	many	TGTGCCAGCAGCTTAGACCTGGGACAGGGGGCCTACGAGCAGTACTTC	CASSLDLGQGAYEQYF
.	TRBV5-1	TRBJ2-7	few	TGCGCCAGCAGCTTGGGCCCCGTTCTGGGCTACGGGCAGTACTTC	CASSLGPVLGYGQYF
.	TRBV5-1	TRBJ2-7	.	TGCGCCAGCAGCTTGGAAGCGCGCACCTACGAGCAGTACTTC	CASSLEARTYEQYF
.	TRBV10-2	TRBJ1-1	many	TGCGCCAGCAGGATCACCGCCGCGAACACTGAAGCTTTCTTT	CASRITAANTEAFF
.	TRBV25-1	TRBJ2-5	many	TGTGCCAGCAGCCTGGGGGGGGGCGGGACCCAGTACTTC	CASSLGGGGTQYF
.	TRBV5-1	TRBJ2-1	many	TGCGCCAGCAGCTTGAGGACGGGAGCGGTCTATGAGCAGTTCTTC	CASSLRTGAVYEQFF
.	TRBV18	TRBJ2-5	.	TGTGCCAGCCGGGGTCCGGGGCCGAACCAAGAGACCCAGTACTTC	CASRGPGPNQETQYF
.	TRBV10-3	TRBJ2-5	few	TGTGCCAGCCGGGCCGTAGCGCACGAAGAGACCCAGTACTTC	CASRAVAHEETQYF
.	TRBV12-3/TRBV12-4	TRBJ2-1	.	TGTGCCAGCAGTCGCTTAGGGGCGGGGCTCTACAATGAGCAGTTCTTC	CASSRLGAGLYNEQFF
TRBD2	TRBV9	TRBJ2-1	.	TGTGCCAGCAGCTATCCTCCCGGACTAGCGGGCAATGAGCAGTTCTTC	CASSYPPGLAGNEQFF
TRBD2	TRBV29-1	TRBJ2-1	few	TGCAGCGTTGAAAAAACTAGCGGGAGTATAAATGAGCAGTTCTTC	CSVEKTSGSINEQFF